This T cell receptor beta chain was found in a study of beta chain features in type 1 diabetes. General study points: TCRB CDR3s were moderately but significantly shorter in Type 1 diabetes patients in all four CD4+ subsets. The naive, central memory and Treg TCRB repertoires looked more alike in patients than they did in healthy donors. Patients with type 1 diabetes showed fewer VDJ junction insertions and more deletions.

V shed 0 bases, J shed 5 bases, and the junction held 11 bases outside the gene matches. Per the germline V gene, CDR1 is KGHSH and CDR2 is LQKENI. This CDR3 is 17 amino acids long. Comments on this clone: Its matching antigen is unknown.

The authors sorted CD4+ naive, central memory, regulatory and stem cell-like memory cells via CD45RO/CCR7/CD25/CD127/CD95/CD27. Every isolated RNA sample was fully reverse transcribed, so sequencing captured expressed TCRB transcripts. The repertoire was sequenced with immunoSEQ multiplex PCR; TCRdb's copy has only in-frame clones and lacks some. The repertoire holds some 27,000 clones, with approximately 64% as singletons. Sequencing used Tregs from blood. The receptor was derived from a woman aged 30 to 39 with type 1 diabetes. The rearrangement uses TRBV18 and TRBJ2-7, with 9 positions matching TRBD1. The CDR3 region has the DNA TGTGCCAGCTCACCACCGGGTCTAACAGGGGGCACGGACGAGCAGTACTTC. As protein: CASSPPGLTGGTDEQYF.